The clone carrying this T cell receptor (beta chain) was counted ten times or more. This CDR3 has 15 amino acids. Germline assignment: CDR1 MNHEY and CDR2 SVGAGI. V was clipped by 0 bases and J by 1 base, with 10 bases between them. The data belong to a study of T-cell reconstitution after alpha-beta-depleted transplantation in children. TCRbeta library construction was performed incorporating unique molecular identifiers. TCRdb re-called the PCR reads through MiXCR, storing one row per CDR3 protein. The sample has hundreds of thousands of distinct CDR3 sequences; about 9.5% are singletons. This rearrangement joins TRBV6-5 to TRBJ2-7, with D tentatively TRBD1 or TRBD2 (5 bases each). This material consisted of PBMCs from the stem cell graft donor, taken from the stem cell graft. The clonotype originates from a human donor who donated a stem cell graft to a child with acute lymphoblastic leukemia. The CDR3 nucleotides read TGTGCCAGCAGTTACTCCGGGACGCAATCCTACGAGCAGTACTTC. Its translation is CASSYSGTQSYEQYF.